In this sample, the clone carrying this T cell receptor (beta chain) turned up a few times. The record originates from a study of OX40 agonist ivuxolimab in advanced cancers. The assay was immunoSEQ multiplex PCR, and TCRdb's table has in-frame clones only and misses some. The data hold more than 85,000 clones, with roughly 87% observed a single time. V gave up 4 bases and J gave up 3 bases; unmatched junction bases: 7. The germline gives CDR1 SGHRS, CDR2 YFSETQ. This CDR3 has 15 amino acids. The chain joins TRBV5-1 to TRBJ1-1; 9 bases fit TRBD1. The receptor's source is an adult with an advanced solid tumor such as melanoma, head and neck, liver or kidney cancer. The source material was CD4+ or CD8+ T cells sorted from blood, sampled in a trial of the OX40 agonist ivuxolimab. CDR3 coding DNA: TGCGCCAGCAGCACGGACAGGGGTTATTACACTGAAGCTTTCTTT. Amino acid sequence: CASSTDRGYYTEAFF.